This TCR beta chain was identified in a study of shared clonotypes between healthy human individuals. Whole-study context: Donors were a couple of women and a few men aged 18 to 49. A donor's plate count was three for CD4 naive and three for CD4 memory; CD8 naive had two and CD8 memory one.

Sequencing used immunoSEQ multiplex PCR; TCRdb keeps in-frame clones, though not all of them. This table holds about 1.1 million clones, around 78% found once. Concerning this clone itself: What it binds is not known.

Study-level findings and limits: Several donors showed sharing of approximately 5% of naive CD4 clonotypes. Sampling included only blood; tissue repertoires likely differ.

Sequencing was performed on memory CD4+ T cells from PBMCs. As to subset: CD45RA-negative fraction. The origin of this receptor is a man between 18 and 35 years old in good health. Some clones in this sample may be carry-over from other donors' samples.

CDR3 residues: CSVDRTGREGTDTQYF. DNA for the CDR3: TGCAGCGTTGATAGAACAGGGCGGGAAGGCACAGATACGCAGTATTTT. V and J are TRBV29-1 and TRBJ2-3; either TRBD1 or TRBD2 may fit D (6 bases each). CDR1 and CDR2 (germline): SQVTM, ANQGSEA. This CDR3 has 16 residues. The V and J ends lost 3 bases and 1 base respectively, with 17 bases between them.